Below are 20 T cell receptor beta chains sequenced from a single sample in a study of T cells in Graves' hyperthyroidism and ophthalmopathy. The CDR3 regions of TCR beta were amplified from RNA transcripts. HTBI primers drove first-round RT-PCR of the TCR CDR3. TCRdb fed the multiplex PCR reads into MiXCR, producing one record per CDR3 protein. Here the sample spans about 480,000 distinct CDR3 sequences, under 25% being singletons. Source material: blood. These receptor sequences come from a woman aged 70-85 years with Graves' ophthalmopathy.

The chain recombines TRBV5-4 with TRBJ2-5, with D possibly TRBD1 on 6 matching bases. The V gene lost 4 bases and the J gene lost 7 bases, with 17 bases spanning the gap. This CDR3 region has 14 residues. Germline values: CDR1 SGHNT, CDR2 YYREEE (reference sequence). The CDR3 nucleotides read TGTGCCAGCAGCCTATCAGGGGAAGATGGGACCCAGTACTTC. Translation: CASSLSGEDGTQYF.

At least ten counts were recorded for this clonotype. The V call is TRBV12-3 or TRBV12-4, the J call TRBJ2-2; 14 positions agree with TRBD2. The ends lost 5 bases at V and 1 base at J; junction bases unmatched: 6. The CDR3 has 18 residues. CDR3 sequence (DNA): TGTGCCAGCAGTCCTAGACTAGCGGGAGGGCAGAACACCGGGGAGCTGTTTTTT. As protein: CASSPRLAGGQNTGELFF.

This clonotype was detected ten times or more. The chain is built from TRBV6-2 or TRBV6-3 and TRBJ1-1; maybe TRBD1 (5 bases). The CDR3 has 13 amino acids. The germline V gene encodes CDR1 MNHEY and CDR2 SVGEGT. The germline V and J ends were trimmed by 6 bases and 11 bases, with 19 bases remaining between them. The CDR3 spells CASRDGTRGVAFF. The CDR3, as DNA: TGTGCCAGCAGGGACGGGACGCGGGGCGTCGCTTTCTTT.

Ten or more counts support this clonotype. The gene calls are TRBV9 and TRBJ1-2; TRBD1 is a possible D gene (5 bases). Germline V gives CDR1 SGDLS, CDR2 YYNGEE. V gave up 3 bases and J gave up 7 bases, with 13 bases separating them. This CDR3 region has 13 residues. The CDR3 nucleotides read TGTGCCAGCAGCGCAAGGGTGAGGGGTGGCTACACCTTC. Protein product: CASSARVRGGYTF.

This clonotype came up a few times. The chain employs TRBV19 and TRBJ1-1; no reliable D call. The length of the CDR3 is 13 residues. The germline V gene encodes CDR1 LNHDA and CDR2 SQIVND (reference sequence). Trimming stripped 3 bases from V and 5 bases from J, with 10 bases between. The CDR3 DNA sequence: TGTGCCAGTAGTATTAAGTCTCGGACTGAAGCTTTCTTT. Protein product: CASSIKSRTEAFF.

Only a few counts were recorded for this clonotype. This sequence joins TRBV25-1 and TRBJ2-3; D uncertain. V gave up 4 bases and J gave up 5 bases, with 4 bases separating them. The CDR3 sequence is 11 residues long. Germline lookup yields CDR1 MGHDK and CDR2 SYGVNS. CDR3 amino acids: CASSVQDTQYF. DNA for the CDR3: TGTGCCAGCAGTGTTCAAGATACGCAGTATTTT.

This chain uses TRBV5-1 with TRBJ1-2; 12 bases align to TRBD1. This CDR3 spans 17 amino acids. Germline values: CDR1 SGHRS, CDR2 YFSETQ. V was pared by 0 bases and J by 7 bases, with 10 bases of the junction left unmatched. The CDR3 spells CASSLGDRGPERGGYTF. The CDR3, as DNA: TGCGCCAGCAGCTTGGGGGACAGGGGGCCTGAGAGGGGTGGCTACACCTTC.

This clonotype has a handful of counts. V gene TRBV12-3 or TRBV12-4 combines with J gene TRBJ2-5, with 7 bases aligning to TRBD1. The CDR3 runs to 14 residues. Trimming took 5 bases from V and 5 from J; bases not matched to a gene: 8. The chain's CDR3 is CASSPGQRLETQYF. In DNA, the CDR3 is TGTGCCAGCAGTCCGGGACAGAGGCTGGAGACCCAGTACTTC.

This clonotype was detected only a few times. The chain combines TRBV20-1 with TRBJ2-5; D perhaps matches TRBD2 (5 bases). V dropped 3 bases and J dropped 2 bases, with 16 bases sitting between them. Per germline, CDR1 DFQATT and CDR2 SNEGSKA (reference sequence). This CDR3 has 15 amino acids. In DNA, the CDR3 is TGCAGTGCTAGGGGGAGAGCGGAACCACAAGAGACCCAGTACTTC. Protein sequence: CSARGRAEPQETQYF.

Points on this clonotype: One end of the junction does not line up with germline, which may come from a read error. The V gene is TRBV28, the J gene TRBJ2-7; 7 bases fit TRBD2. CDR3 size: 16 residues. Germline V gene lookup returns CDR1 MDHEN and CDR2 SYDVKM. This chain's CDR3 is CASSTPRREGPREQYF. The CDR3, as DNA: TGCGCCAGCAGCACACCCCGGAGGGAGGGCCCTCGAGAGCAGTACTTC.

The chain employs TRBV7-8 and TRBJ1-2; 7 nucleotides agree with TRBD1. V trimming: 2 bases; J trimming: 9 bases; junction bases outside the gene matches: 12. Germline CDR1 SGHVS, CDR2 FQNEAQ. The CDR3 runs to 15 residues. The chain's CDR3 is CASSLLDRASESYTF. CDR3 in DNA: TGTGCCAGCAGCTTACTTGACAGGGCCTCAGAAAGCTACACCTTC.

This clonotype was counted between two and nine times. The V gene is TRBV5-1, the J gene TRBJ2-7; D perhaps matches TRBD1 (6 bases). The V and J ends lost 4 bases and 0 bases respectively, with 17 bases between them. Germline V gene sequence: CDR1 SGHRS, CDR2 YFSETQ. The CDR3 has 16 residues. Here the CDR3 reads CASSLSPQDSSYEQYF. CDR3 DNA sequence: TGCGCCAGCAGCCTGTCCCCCCAGGACAGCTCCTACGAGCAGTACTTC.

This chain connects TRBV6-1 to TRBJ2-7; D is uncertain. The CDR3 covers 12 residues. CDR1 is MNHNS and CDR2 is SASEGT in the germline V gene. V gave up 8 bases and J gave up 2 bases, with 10 bases separating them. In DNA, the CDR3 is TGTGCCAGCGCTGCAGTAGCCTACGAGCAGTACTTC. It translates to CASAAVAYEQYF.

This clonotype has just a few counts. This chain connects TRBV9 to TRBJ1-6; 7 nucleotides line up with TRBD1. This CDR3 has 14 amino acids. Germline V gene sequence: CDR1 SGDLS, CDR2 YYNGEE. The trim removed 1 base at V and 9 bases at J, leaving 4 bases unmatched. CDR3 DNA sequence: TGTGCCAGCAGCGTATCAGGGGGTCTTTCACCCCTCCACTTT. Its translation is CASSVSGGLSPLHF.

The chain combines TRBV5-1 with TRBJ1-3; D might be TRBD1 (5 bases). The CDR3 is made up of 14 amino acids. Per the germline V gene, CDR1 is SGHRS and CDR2 is YFSETQ. With 2 bases removed from V and 2 bases from J, the gap between germline ends came to 8 bases. The CDR3 bases are TGCGCCAGCAGCTTTGCGGGGCCTGGAAACACCATATATTTT. It encodes CASSFAGPGNTIYF.

The rearrangement uses TRBV5-1 and TRBJ2-1; D might be TRBD1 (6 bases). The CDR3 sequence is 15 residues long. CDR1 and CDR2 from the germline V gene are SGHRS and YFSETQ. V was trimmed by 0 bases and J by 4 bases, leaving 11 bases between them. This chain's CDR3 is CASSLGTATYNEQFF. The DNA of the CDR3 is TGCGCCAGCAGCTTGGGGACAGCCACATACAATGAGCAGTTCTTC.

The V call is TRBV3-1, the J call TRBJ1-2; TRBD1 is a possible D gene (6 bases). The CDR3 spans 13 residues. V was cut by 2 bases and J by 7 bases, with 11 bases left in between. The V gene's germline CDR1 is LGHDT and CDR2 YNNKEL (reference sequence). The CDR3 region is CASSQTQGGGYTF. The CDR3 bases are TGTGCCAGCAGCCAAACACAGGGAGGTGGCTACACCTTC.

The V gene is TRBV7-9, the J gene TRBJ2-1, with a possible D match to TRBD2 (6 bases). The CDR3 sequence is 16 residues long. The germline V gene has CDR1 SEHNR and CDR2 FQNEAQ (reference sequence). V was cut by 2 bases and J by 0 bases, with 11 bases left in between. In DNA, the CDR3 is TGTGCCAGCAGCTTATTGATGGGGGGCTCCTACAATGAGCAGTTCTTC. This encodes CASSLLMGGSYNEQFF.

This clonotype appeared many times. The gene calls are TRBV29-1 and TRBJ1-1; D not certain. Trimming left V 4 bases short and J 2 bases short, with 11 bases between. Germline V gene lookup returns CDR1 SQVTM and CDR2 ANQGSEA. The CDR3 runs 13 residues. The CDR3 here is CSVGALENTEAFF. CDR3 sequence (DNA): TGCAGCGTTGGGGCCCTCGAAAACACTGAAGCTTTCTTT.

This clonotype has a handful of counts. The rearrangement uses TRBV30 and TRBJ1-1; D not certain. Germline values: CDR1 GTSNPN, CDR2 SVGIG (reference sequence). CDR3 size: 13 residues. The V end lost 0 bases, the J end lost 3 bases, and 8 bases lay between the germline ends. CDR3 nucleotides: TGTGCCTGGAGTGTAGGGTTTGACACTGAAGCTTTCTTT. It translates to CAWSVGFDTEAFF.